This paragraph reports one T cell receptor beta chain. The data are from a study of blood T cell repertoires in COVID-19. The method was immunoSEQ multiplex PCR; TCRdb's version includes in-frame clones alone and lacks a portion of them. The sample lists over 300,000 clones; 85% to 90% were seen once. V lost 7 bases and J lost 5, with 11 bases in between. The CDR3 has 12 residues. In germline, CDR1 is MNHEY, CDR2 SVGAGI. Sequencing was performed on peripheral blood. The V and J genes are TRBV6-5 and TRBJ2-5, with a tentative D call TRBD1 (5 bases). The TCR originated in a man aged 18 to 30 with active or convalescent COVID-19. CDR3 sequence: CASTRKGETQYF. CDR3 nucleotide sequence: TGTGCCAGCACCCGAAAGGGGGAGACCCAGTACTTC.